This TCR beta chain was sequenced for a study of spatial heterogeneity in lung cancer. Study summary: The average appearance count of each unique TCR and UMI combination in raw reads was more than eight. Study-wide findings and caveats: Tumor TCRs that were ubiquitous and expanded showed up in blood more at resection than follow-up.

TCRdb called the 5' RACE reads again in MiXCR, with one record for every CDR3 protein. Of under 4,000 distinct CDR3 sequences listed, approximately 30% were seen once; the top ten hold more than 35%. On this clonotype itself: What it binds is not known. This beta chain is off target for a library built for alpha chains, so its abundance means little.

Time point of the sample: sample taken at primary tumor resection. The authors sequenced whole RNA from tumor, nontumor lung or frozen PBMC without sorting. Samples were obtained from more than 70 donors, all untreated early-stage non-small cell lung cancer patients. The germline V gene encodes CDR1 KGHSH and CDR2 LQKENI. The CDR3 extends over 13 amino acids. Trimming removed 0 bases at V and 9 bases at J, with 10 bases between. The sequences come from PBMCs, collected at surgery. This TCR was recovered from a female donor with early-stage non-small cell lung cancer. The chain links TRBV18 to TRBJ2-3; D call uncertain. DNA of the CDR3: TGTGCCAGCTCACCACCGAGAAGCGAGACGCAGTATTTT. Its translation is CASSPPRSETQYF.